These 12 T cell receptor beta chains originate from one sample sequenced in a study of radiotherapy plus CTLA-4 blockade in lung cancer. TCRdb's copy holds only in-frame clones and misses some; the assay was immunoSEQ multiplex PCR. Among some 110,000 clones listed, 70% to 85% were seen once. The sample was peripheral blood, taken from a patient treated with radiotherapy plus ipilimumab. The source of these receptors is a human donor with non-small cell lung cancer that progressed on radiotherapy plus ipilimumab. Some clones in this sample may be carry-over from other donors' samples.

CDR3 in amino acids: CASSLTGVWTEAFF. The CDR3 nucleotides are TGTGCCAGCAGTTTGACAGGGGTTTGGACTGAAGCTTTCTTT. The V gene is TRBV6-6, the J gene TRBJ1-1; 8 nucleotides line up with TRBD1. CDR3 size: 14 residues. Trimming took 4 bases from V and 5 from J; bases not matched to a gene: 6. Germline V gene sequence: CDR1 MNHNY, CDR2 SVGAGI (reference sequence).

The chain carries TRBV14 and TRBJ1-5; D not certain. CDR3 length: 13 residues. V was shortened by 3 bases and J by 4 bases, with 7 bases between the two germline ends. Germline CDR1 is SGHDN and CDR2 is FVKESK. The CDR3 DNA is TGTGCCAGCAGCCAGATGGTAAATCAGCCCCAGCATTTT. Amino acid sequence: CASSQMVNQPQHF.

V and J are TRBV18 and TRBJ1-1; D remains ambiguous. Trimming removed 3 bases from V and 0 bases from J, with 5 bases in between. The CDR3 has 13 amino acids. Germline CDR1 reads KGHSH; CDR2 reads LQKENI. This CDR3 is CASSPNVNTEAFF. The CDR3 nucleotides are TGTGCCAGCTCACCGAATGTGAACACTGAAGCTTTCTTT.

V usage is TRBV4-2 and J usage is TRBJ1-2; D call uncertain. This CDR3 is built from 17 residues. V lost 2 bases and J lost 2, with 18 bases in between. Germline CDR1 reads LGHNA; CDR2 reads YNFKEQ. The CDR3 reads CASSQTPLAPINYGYTF. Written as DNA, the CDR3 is TGTGCCAGCAGCCAAACTCCCCTAGCACCAATCAACTATGGCTACACCTTC.

The CDR3 sequence is CASSPGFSKHYEQYF. The CDR3 region has the DNA TGTGCCAGCAGCCCGGGATTTAGCAAGCACTACGAGCAGTACTTC. The V and J genes are TRBV6-1 and TRBJ2-7; D perhaps matches TRBD2 (5 bases). CDR3 length: 15 amino acids. Trimming took 6 bases from V and 3 from J, leaving 18 bases between them. Germline CDR1 MNHNS, CDR2 SASEGT.

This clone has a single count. CDR3 in amino acids: CASSYRGSEAFF. CDR3 DNA: TGTGCCAGCAGTTACAGGGGCTCTGAAGCTTTCTTT. This chain joins TRBV6-5 and TRBJ1-1; TRBD1 might be the D (5 bases). Germline lookup yields CDR1 MNHEY and CDR2 SVGAGI. Trimming shortened V by 2 bases and J by 6 bases, and 7 bases separated the two germline ends. There are 12 residues in the CDR3.

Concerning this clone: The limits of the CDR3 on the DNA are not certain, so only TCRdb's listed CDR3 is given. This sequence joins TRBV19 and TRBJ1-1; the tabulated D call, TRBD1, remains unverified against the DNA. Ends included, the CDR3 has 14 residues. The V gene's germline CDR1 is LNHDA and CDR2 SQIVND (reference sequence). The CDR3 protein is CASTSGQGVAEAFF.

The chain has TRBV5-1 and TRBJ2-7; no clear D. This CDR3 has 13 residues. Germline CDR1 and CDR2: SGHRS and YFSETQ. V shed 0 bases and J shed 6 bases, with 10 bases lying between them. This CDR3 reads CASSLVQVGEQYF. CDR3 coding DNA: TGCGCCAGCAGCTTGGTCCAGGTGGGCGAGCAGTACTTC.

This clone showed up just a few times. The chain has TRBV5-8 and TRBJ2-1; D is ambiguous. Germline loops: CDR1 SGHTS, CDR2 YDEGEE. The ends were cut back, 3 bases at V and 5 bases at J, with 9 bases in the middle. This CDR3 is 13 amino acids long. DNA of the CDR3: TGTGCCAGCAGCTCTCCTCCTAACAATGAGCAGTTCTTC. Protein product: CASSSPPNNEQFF.

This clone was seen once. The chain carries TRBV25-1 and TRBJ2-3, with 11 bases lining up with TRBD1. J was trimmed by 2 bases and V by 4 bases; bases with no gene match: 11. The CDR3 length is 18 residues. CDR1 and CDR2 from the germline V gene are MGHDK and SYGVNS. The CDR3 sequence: CASSGSTGTGGSTDTQYF. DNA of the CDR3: TGTGCCAGCAGTGGTTCAACCGGGACAGGGGGGTCCACAGATACGCAGTATTTT.

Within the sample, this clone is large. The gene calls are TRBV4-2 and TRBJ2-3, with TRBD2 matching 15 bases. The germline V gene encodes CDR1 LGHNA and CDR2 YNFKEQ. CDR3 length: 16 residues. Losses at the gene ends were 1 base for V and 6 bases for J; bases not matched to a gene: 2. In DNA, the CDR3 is TGTGCCAGCAGCCAAGGGACTAGCGGGGGGGCCGATACGCAGTATTTT. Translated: CASSQGTSGGADTQYF.

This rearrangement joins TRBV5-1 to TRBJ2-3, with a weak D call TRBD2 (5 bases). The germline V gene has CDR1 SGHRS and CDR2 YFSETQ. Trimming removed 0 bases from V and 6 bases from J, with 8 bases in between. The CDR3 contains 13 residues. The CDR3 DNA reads TGCGCCAGCAGCTTGGTACCTAGCGATACGCAGTATTTT. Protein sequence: CASSLVPSDTQYF.